The clone carrying this T cell receptor (beta chain) is labeled medium-sized based on frequency. As yet, its antigen is unknown. Some 39,000 genome equivalents of blood DNA were amplified for TRB. TRB rearrangements were amplified by touch-down multiplex PCR with mixed TRB-A/B primers. No DNA is given; TCRdb re-called the multiplex PCR reads and lists each CDR3 protein once. The repertoire table contains around 2,700 distinct CDR3 sequences. This CDR3 contains 12 residues. CDR1 and CDR2 from the germline V gene are MNHEY and SVGEGT. The sample originates from a study of T cell clusters in autoimmune cytopenias. The study's findings and limits: Healthy donors had approximately 2.9-fold more exclusive TRB clusters than active autoimmune hepatitis patients. TRB repertoire shifts in secondary cytopenia and chronic lymphocytic leukemia mostly reflected lymphoma, not autoimmunity.

The clonotype originates from a human donor with an autoimmune cytopenia, with autoimmune hepatitis or in good health (not recorded which). The rearrangement links TRBV6-2 or TRBV6-3 to TRBJ2-3; TCRdb reports TRBD1, a call that lacks DNA to check it against. The sequencing input was peripheral blood. The CDR3 loop is CASKGAHYTQYF.